A few counts support the clone carrying this TCR beta chain. The antigen remains unidentified. The data were taken from a study of T cells after yellow fever vaccination. Trimming shortened V by 6 bases and J by 6 bases, and 17 bases separated the two germline ends. This CDR3 region has 13 residues. Looked up from germline, CDR1 is DFQATT and CDR2 is SNEGSKA (reference sequence). Study-wide findings and caveats: After the booster, 96% of CD4 and about nine tenths of CD8 primary-response clones were re-detected.

UMIs and a universal primer site were added when TCR cDNA was made by 5'RACE template switching. Each CDR3 protein gets one entry after TCRdb re-called the 5' RACE reads with MiXCR. The sample holds about 360,000 distinct CDR3 sequences, 6.2% seen once. This TCR was sampled from a man aged 25 to 40 who received the YFV17D yellow fever vaccine. This chain connects TRBV20-1 to TRBJ1-1, with D tentatively TRBD1 (5 bases). The sample consisted of PBMCs, taken 5 days after the yellow fever booster vaccination. CDR3 in amino acids: CSARSGLVAEAFF. The CDR3 region has the DNA TGCAGTGCCCGATCGGGGCTGGTCGCTGAAGCTTTCTTT.